These 2 T cell receptor beta chains were all obtained from the same sample, sequenced in a study of post-analysis software for immune sequencing data. TCR beta cDNA libraries included unique molecular identifiers. TCRdb called the PCR reads again in MiXCR, with one record for every CDR3 protein. The sample comprises some 240,000 distinct CDR3 sequences, roughly a third of which are singletons, and 4% to 5.5% rests with the top ten. These receptors have no identified antigens. General study results and limits: There were about five TRBV segments more frequent in patients than controls, and TRBV5-6, TRBV5-1 and TRBV20-1 were among them.

Sequencing was carried out using blood. These receptors all stem from a girl aged 5-17 years with multiple sclerosis.

With regard to this clonotype: A much larger clone sits a single nucleotide away, making a read error possible. The chain uses TRBV28 and TRBJ1-2; 7 nucleotides match TRBD1. The CDR3 is made up of 13 amino acids. The germline V gene has CDR1 MDHEN and CDR2 SYDVKM. Trimming cost V 9 bases and J 4 bases; bases outside gene matches: 8. CDR3 in DNA: TGTGCCAGGAGCCACCGGGACAGCTATGGCTACACCTTC. It yields the protein CARSHRDSYGYTF.

The V and J genes are TRBV29-1 and TRBJ1-2; tentatively, D is TRBD1 (5 bases). The germline CDR1 and CDR2 sequences are SQVTM and ANQGSEA. The CDR3 runs 11 residues. V lost 7 bases and J lost 8, with 14 bases in between. As DNA, the CDR3 is TGCAGCGCTGAGGCAGGGAGAGGCTACACCTTC. Residues: CSAEAGRGYTF.